The rows below give T cell receptor beta chains drawn from one sample of a study of blood T cell repertoires in COVID-19. Clones were sequenced by immunoSEQ multiplex PCR, and TCRdb holds only the in-frame ones, with some missing. The table records hundreds of thousands of clones, around 87% of them present only once. Sequenced: PBMCs or T cells enriched from blood (not recorded which). These receptors originate from a man younger than 40 who had recovered from COVID-19. Each CDR3 is given without its conserved first and last residue. The order of the fields is J gene, V gene, CDR3 protein.

>TRBJ1-5|TRBV7-8
ASIRGRGNQPQH
>TRBJ2-7|TRBV27
ASSSGTGDY
>TRBJ2-7|TRBV10-3
ATGIVSYEQY
>TRBJ2-2|TRBV10-3
AISESIGRGNTGELF
>TRBJ1-1|TRBV3-1/TRBV3-2
ASSKGTGMNTEAF
>TRBJ1-3|TRBV5-1
ASSLEGHHSGNTIY
>TRBJ2-7|TRBV9
ASSTGTSLYEQY
>TRBJ2-5|TRBV14
ASSAKGTSLQETQY
>TRBJ2-5|TRBV7-8
ASSRRDRAETQY
>TRBJ2-1|TRBV10-1
ASSEGTSGDYNEQF
>TRBJ2-1|TRBV5-6
ASSFDTYSYNEQF
>TRBJ2-7|TRBV5-4
ASSFGRTGSLSYEQY
>TRBJ2-2|TRBV13
ASSLDYGLADRVVGELF
>TRBJ2-1|TRBV11-2
ASTPRTGSYNEQF
>TRBJ2-5|TRBV5-4
ASSPGQSQETQY
>TRBJ2-7|TRBV6-2/TRBV6-3
ASSRITSGLSYEQY
>TRBJ1-2|TRBV7-2
ASSLGGSGNYGYT
>TRBJ2-3|TRBV9
ASSVDGGRTDTQY
>TRBJ2-7|TRBV27
ASSLTPRGPYEQY
>TRBJ2-4|TRBV3-1/TRBV3-2
ASSQDFLAGGIQY
>TRBJ2-7|TRBV9
ASSPAGTSGRYEQY
>TRBJ1-6|TRBV30
AWSGTRTYVDSPLH
>TRBJ1-2|TRBV24-1
ATSDPSTGKDGYT
>TRBJ2-5|TRBV7-8
ASSLAGGSETQY
>TRBJ2-5|TRBV5-1
ASSFGQGYQETQY
>TRBJ2-1|TRBV5-1
ASSLFGQGYNEQF
>TRBJ2-3|TRBV5-4
ASSSGGRTSTDTQY
>TRBJ2-2|TRBV11-2
ASSPTRGWWLF